These 18 T cell receptor beta chains came from one sample sequenced in a study of T cells in localized non-small cell lung cancer. The data were produced by immunoSEQ multiplex PCR, yet TCRdb's version contains in-frame clones alone and is incomplete. This sample has 100,000 to 150,000 clones; 80% to 90% occur once, and the top ten carry around 1.5%. Here the sequenced sample was peripheral blood, taken before any cancer treatment. The receptors here all came from a female donor of 60 years or more with stage I lung adenocarcinoma.

The chain couples TRBV7-9 to TRBJ1-4; tentative D call: TRBD1 (6 bases). Deletions cut 3 bases from V and 10 bases from J, with 15 bases between. The CDR3 has 14 residues. CDR1 is SEHNR, CDR2 FQNEAQ, per germline (reference sequence). The CDR3 sequence is CASSLGQGPGKLFF. The CDR3 DNA sequence: TGTGCCAGCAGCTTGGGGCAGGGGCCCGGAAAACTGTTTTTT.

J is TRBJ2-4 and V is TRBV5-1, with a possible D match to TRBD1 (5 bases). Trimming cost V 2 bases and J 7 bases, with 10 bases left between them. Germline CDR1 and CDR2: SGHRS and YFSETQ. The CDR3 runs to 13 residues. Here the CDR3 DNA reads TGCGCCAGCAGCTTCTTATGGGGCAACATTCAGTACTTC. Translation gives CASSFLWGNIQYF.

This clone was seen repeatedly, ten times or more. The rearrangement links TRBV18 to TRBJ2-7; 8 bases align to TRBD1. The CDR3 covers 15 residues. Trimming removed 5 bases from V and 4 bases from J; junction bases left unmatched: 10. Germline V gene lookup returns CDR1 KGHSH and CDR2 LQKENI. In nucleotides, the CDR3 is TGTGCCAGCTCATCGACGACAGGGGCCCTTTACGAGCAGTACTTC. Translated: CASSSTTGALYEQYF.

This clone was seen once. The chain couples TRBV7-9 to TRBJ1-1; the match to TRBD1 covers 8 bases. Per germline, CDR1 SEHNR and CDR2 FQNEAQ (reference sequence). With 6 bases clipped from V and 11 bases from J, the junction kept 23 bases outside the gene matches. The length of the CDR3 is 17 residues. The CDR3 region is CASRLYLDRGQGAGAFF. The CDR3 nucleotides read TGTGCCAGCAGACTTTACTTGGACCGGGGGCAGGGGGCAGGGGCTTTCTTT. The whole variable domain, filled in from reference TRBV7-9 and TRBJ1-1, reads DTGVSQNPRHKITKRGQNVTFRCDPISEHNRLYWYRQTLGQGPEFLTYFQNEAQLEKSRLLSDRFSAERPKGSFSTLEIQRTEQGDSAMYLCASRLYLDRGQGAGAFFGQGTRLTVV.

This chain joins TRBV19 and TRBJ2-3; TRBD1 or TRBD2 may be the D gene (6 bases each). Trimming shortened V by 9 bases and J by 2 bases, and 15 bases separated the two germline ends. The CDR3 sequence is 14 residues long. Per the germline V gene, CDR1 is LNHDA and CDR2 is SQIVND (reference sequence). CDR3 loop: CASRGLGFTDTQYF. CDR3 DNA: TGTGCCAGCCGGGGGCTCGGGTTCACAGATACGCAGTATTTT. The whole variable domain, filled in from reference TRBV19 and TRBJ2-3, reads DGGITQSPKYLFRKEGQNVTLSCEQNLNHDAMYWYRQDPGQGLRLIYYSQIVNDFQKGDIAEGYSVSREKKESFPLTVTSAQKNPTAFYLCASRGLGFTDTQYFGPGTRLTVL.

The chain combines TRBV2 with TRBJ1-2; D uncertain. Germline-derived CDR1 and CDR2 are SNHLY and FYNNEI. Deletions cut 6 bases from V and 4 bases from J, with 9 bases between. CDR3 length equals 12 residues. CDR3 sequence: CASRRPSYGYTF. The CDR3 region has the DNA TGTGCCAGCAGGCGGCCGAGCTATGGCTACACCTTC.

The chain carries TRBV11-3 and TRBJ2-3, with a tentative D call TRBD2 (5 bases). This CDR3 spans 15 amino acids. Germline lookup yields CDR1 SGHNT and CDR2 YENEEA. Trimming left V 4 bases short and J 4 bases short, with 15 bases between. CDR3 sequence reads: CASSSGGSEADTQYF. The DNA for the CDR3 is TGTGCCAGCAGCTCCGGAGGTTCGGAAGCAGATACGCAGTATTTT.

The V gene is TRBV9, the J gene TRBJ1-4; 7 nucleotides line up with TRBD1. CDR1 and CDR2 from the germline V gene are SGDLS and YYNGEE. Germline trimming cut 1 base from V and 5 bases from J; bases unmatched to any gene: 5. The CDR3 sequence is 15 residues long. The CDR3 sequence is CASSVLAGGNEKLFF. The CDR3 DNA sequence: TGTGCCAGCAGCGTATTGGCAGGGGGGAATGAAAAACTGTTTTTT.

The table lists this clone with a few counts. The rearrangement joins TRBV7-8 to TRBJ2-7, with no clear D. The CDR3 sequence is 12 residues long. Germline values: CDR1 SGHVS, CDR2 FQNEAQ. Trimming left V 0 bases short and J 6 bases short, with 6 bases between. The chain's CDR3 is CASSLAGGEQYF. Written as DNA, the CDR3 is TGTGCCAGCAGCTTAGCGGGTGGCGAGCAGTACTTC.

The chain combines TRBV7-9 with TRBJ2-7; D is unclear. The germline V gene has CDR1 SEHNR and CDR2 FQNEAQ (reference sequence). Trimming cost V 7 bases and J 7 bases, with 14 bases left between them. The CDR3 sequence is 12 residues long. The CDR3 bases are TGTGCCAGCAATTTAGTCCAAGGGGAGCAGTACTTC. It yields the protein CASNLVQGEQYF.

The CDR3 sequence is CASSRMRGGSTEAFF. The DNA of the CDR3 is TGTGCCAGCAGCCGCATGAGGGGAGGGAGCACTGAAGCTTTCTTT. The gene calls are TRBV6-6 and TRBJ1-1; possibly TRBD1 for D (5 bases). The CDR3 sequence is 15 residues long. Per germline, CDR1 MNHNY and CDR2 SVGAGI (reference sequence). Trimming pared 6 bases from V and 4 bases from J, leaving 18 bases between.

This clone was seen once. The chain recombines TRBV15 with TRBJ1-1; weak D call: TRBD1 (6 bases). Germline CDR1 and CDR2: LNHNV and YYDKDF (reference sequence). The CDR3 is 15 amino acids. Trimming shortened V by 0 bases and J by 2 bases, and 10 bases separated the two germline ends. The chain's CDR3 is CATSREPGHNTEAFF. For the CDR3, the DNA is TGTGCCACCAGCAGAGAACCGGGACATAACACTGAAGCTTTCTTT.

This clone was observed a single time. The chain couples TRBV10-3 to TRBJ2-5, with D uncertain. Deletions cut 7 bases from V and 5 bases from J, with 14 bases between. The CDR3 is 13 residues long. Germline V lookup: CDR1 ENHRY, CDR2 SYGVKD. Here the CDR3 DNA reads TGTGCCATCACCGACAATCATAGGGAGACCCAGTACTTC. Protein: CAITDNHRETQYF.

The chain has TRBV28 and TRBJ2-7; D unclear. From germline, CDR1 is MDHEN and CDR2 SYDVKM. There are 13 residues in the CDR3. V gave up 5 bases and J gave up 2 bases, with 10 bases separating them. CDR3 in amino acids: CASSAGWPYEQYF. DNA for the CDR3: TGTGCCAGCAGTGCCGGGTGGCCCTACGAGCAGTACTTC.

The rearrangement uses TRBV27 and TRBJ2-3; the match to TRBD2 covers 7 bases. Germline lookup yields CDR1 MNHEY and CDR2 SMNVEV (reference sequence). The CDR3 is 15 residues long. J lost 2 bases, V lost 4 bases, and 6 bases had no gene match. The CDR3 region is CASSSISGVTDTQYF. For the CDR3, the DNA is TGTGCCAGCAGTTCAATAAGCGGGGTCACAGATACGCAGTATTTT.

V usage is TRBV5-4 and J usage is TRBJ1-2, with no clear D. V was clipped by 2 bases and J by 7 bases, with 12 bases between them. The CDR3 has 13 amino acids. Germline loops: CDR1 SGHNT, CDR2 YYREEE (reference sequence). CDR3 sequence: CASSFSGSIGYTF. CDR3 sequence (DNA): TGTGCCAGCAGCTTTTCGGGGAGCATTGGCTACACCTTC.

In DNA form, the CDR3 reads TGCGCCAGCAGCTCCCAGGGGCAAGAGACCCAGTACTTC. Amino acids: CASSSQGQETQYF. The chain couples TRBV5-1 to TRBJ2-5, with D perhaps TRBD1 (6 bases). Per germline, CDR1 SGHRS and CDR2 YFSETQ. The CDR3 is 13 residues long. Trimming took 3 bases from V and 2 from J, leaving 8 bases between them.

V gene TRBV27 combines with J gene TRBJ2-1; 9 bases map to TRBD2. Germline V gives CDR1 MNHEY, CDR2 SMNVEV (reference sequence). The V segment lost 3 bases and the J segment 5 bases; nucleotides outside the gene matches: 14. This CDR3 has 18 residues. CDR3 bases: TGTGCCAGCAGTTTCGGGGTGTTGGCGGGAGGGCCTCACAATGAGCAGTTCTTC. It codes for CASSFGVLAGGPHNEQFF.